The source of this T cell receptor beta chain is a study of cytomegalovirus exposure and HLA in healthy donors. Study results and caveats: The classifier was said to identify cytomegalovirus status with high specificity and sensitivity.

Remarks on this clone: Its specificity is not known.

Both 60 Vbeta primers and 13 Jbeta primers went into the PCR. The method was immunoSEQ multiplex PCR; TCRdb's version includes in-frame clones alone and lacks a portion of them. Found here are 200,000 to 250,000 clones, about 80% of them singletons; the top ten hold roughly a tenth. The CDR3 runs to 13 residues. The germline CDR1 and CDR2 sequences are SGDLS and YYNGEE. V was pared by 0 bases and J by 2 bases, with 5 bases between. Sequenced: PBMCs. V gene TRBV9 combines with J gene TRBJ1-2; unclear D gene. This TCR derives from a woman aged 45 to 65 in good health and CMV-seropositive. The CDR3: CASSVDGNYGYTF. The CDR3 DNA is TGTGCCAGCAGCGTAGACGGGAACTATGGCTACACCTTC.